Included here is one TCR beta chain sequence, with context. Its antigen is not identified. This sample stems from a study of T cell responses to AZD1222 COVID-19 vaccine. The data were produced by immunoSEQ multiplex PCR, yet TCRdb's version contains in-frame clones alone and is incomplete. The data show roughly 150,000 clones, with 80% to 95% seen just once and roughly 2.2% held by the top ten. General study findings and limits: Donors were chiefly white British, with a greater number of females, and clonal diversity was perhaps underestimated. At study baseline, merely six AZD1222 recipients were seropositive.

V was shortened by 7 bases and J by 3 bases, with 15 bases between the two germline ends. Per the germline V gene, CDR1 is MDHEN and CDR2 is SYDVKM. CDR3 length: 14 amino acids. This TCR was recovered from an adult in good health. Here the sequenced sample was peripheral blood, taken on day 0 of AZD1222 vaccination. The rearrangement joins TRBV28 to TRBJ1-1, with a tentative D call TRBD1 (5 bases). The CDR3 is CASTDPAGYTEAFF. CDR3 bases: TGTGCCAGCACCGATCCCGCAGGGTACACTGAAGCTTTCTTT.